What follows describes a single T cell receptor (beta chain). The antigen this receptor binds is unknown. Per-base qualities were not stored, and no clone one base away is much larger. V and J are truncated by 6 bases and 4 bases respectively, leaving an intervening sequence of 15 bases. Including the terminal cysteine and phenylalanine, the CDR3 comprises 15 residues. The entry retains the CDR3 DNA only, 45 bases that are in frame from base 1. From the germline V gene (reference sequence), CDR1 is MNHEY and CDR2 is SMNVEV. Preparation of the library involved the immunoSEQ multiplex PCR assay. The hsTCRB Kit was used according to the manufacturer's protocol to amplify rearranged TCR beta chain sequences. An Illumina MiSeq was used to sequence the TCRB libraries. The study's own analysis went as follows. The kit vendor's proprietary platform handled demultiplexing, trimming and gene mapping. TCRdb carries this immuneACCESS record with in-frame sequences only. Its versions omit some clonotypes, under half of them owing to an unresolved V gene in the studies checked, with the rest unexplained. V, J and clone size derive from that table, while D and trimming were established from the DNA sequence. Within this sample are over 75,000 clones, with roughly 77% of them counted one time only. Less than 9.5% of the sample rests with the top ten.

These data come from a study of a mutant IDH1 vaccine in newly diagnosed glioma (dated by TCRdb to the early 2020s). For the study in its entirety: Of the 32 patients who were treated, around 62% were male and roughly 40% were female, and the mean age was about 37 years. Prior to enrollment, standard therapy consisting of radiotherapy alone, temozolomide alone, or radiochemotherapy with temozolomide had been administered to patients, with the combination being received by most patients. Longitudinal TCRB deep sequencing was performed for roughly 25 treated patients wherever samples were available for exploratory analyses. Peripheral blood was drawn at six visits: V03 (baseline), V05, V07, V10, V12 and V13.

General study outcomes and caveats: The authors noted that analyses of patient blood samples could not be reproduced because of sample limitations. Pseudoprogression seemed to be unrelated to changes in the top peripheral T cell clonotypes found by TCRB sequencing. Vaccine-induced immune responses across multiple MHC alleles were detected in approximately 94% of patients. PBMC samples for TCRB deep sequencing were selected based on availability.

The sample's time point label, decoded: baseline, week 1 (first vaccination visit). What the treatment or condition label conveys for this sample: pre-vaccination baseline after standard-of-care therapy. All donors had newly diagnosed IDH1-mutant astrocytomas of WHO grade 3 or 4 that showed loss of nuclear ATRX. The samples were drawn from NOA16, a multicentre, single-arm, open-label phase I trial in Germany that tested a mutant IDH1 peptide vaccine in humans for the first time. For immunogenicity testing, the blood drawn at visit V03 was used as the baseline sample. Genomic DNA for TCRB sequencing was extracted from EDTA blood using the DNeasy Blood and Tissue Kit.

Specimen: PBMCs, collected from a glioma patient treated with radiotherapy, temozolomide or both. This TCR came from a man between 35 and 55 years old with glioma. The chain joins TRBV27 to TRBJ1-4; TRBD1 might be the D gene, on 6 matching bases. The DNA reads TGTGCCAGCAGCTCCTGGGAGGGGGGTAATGAAAAACTGTTTTTT. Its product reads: CASSSWEGGNEKLFF. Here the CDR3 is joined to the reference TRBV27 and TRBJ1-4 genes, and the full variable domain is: EAQVTQNPRYLITVTGKKLTVTCSQNMNHEYMSWYRQDPGLGLRQIYYSMNVEVTDKGDVPEGYKVSRKEKRNFPLILESPSPNQTSLYFCASSSWEGGNEKLFFGSGTQLSVL.